This T cell receptor beta chain emerged from a study of naive and memory T cell subsets. Study observations and caveats: Reportedly, tuberculin skin test sites gave far more TCRs than other biopsies.

V lost 6 bases, J lost 1 base, and 21 bases lay in between. The CDR3 sequence is 17 residues long. CDR1 and CDR2 (germline): SNHLY, FYNNEI. Treatment denoted: skin biopsy from PPD injection site in Mantoux-positive individual. TCR cDNA received a 3' ligated oligonucleotide that carried a UMI. Biopsied sites were PPD injections in people with a positive Mantoux test. Ligated cDNA underwent four rounds of PCR with nested alpha and beta constant region primers and SP2. Reverse transcription of blood and skin TCR RNA was primed at alpha and beta constant regions. Using its own MiXCR run on the UMI-ligation and nested PCR reads, TCRdb lists one record per CDR3 protein. This table holds about 37,000 distinct CDR3 sequences, approximately 9.9% found once. This clonotype occurred many times. Its antigen is currently unknown.

The sequencing here drew on skin, taken from a tuberculin skin test site. The sequence came from an adult in good health. The chain recombines TRBV2 with TRBJ1-2; the D gene is possibly TRBD1 (6 bases). The CDR3 reads CASRVPEQGVNNYGYTF. CDR3 sequence (DNA): TGTGCCAGCAGAGTACCAGAACAGGGAGTGAATAACTATGGCTACACCTTC.